A selection of T cell receptor beta chains follows, all from one sample in a study of blood T cell repertoires in COVID-19. Using immunoSEQ multiplex PCR, the repertoire was profiled, and TCRdb retains in-frame clones only, with some absent. The data show nearly 110,000 clones, 85% to 95% seen once. The sample was peripheral blood. These receptors came from a woman in her twenties or thirties with acute or convalescent COVID-19. CDR3s include the opening cysteine and the closing phenylalanine or tryptophan. The order of the fields is V gene, J gene, CDR3 protein.

v_gene: TRBV28
j_gene: TRBJ2-7
CDR3aa: CASSLSTGKYEQYF

v_gene: TRBV24-1
j_gene: TRBJ2-5
CDR3aa: CATSDLSLETQYF

v_gene: TRBV4-2
j_gene: TRBJ2-7
CDR3aa: CASSQQREEFWEQYF

v_gene: TRBV7-2
j_gene: TRBJ1-2
CDR3aa: CASSLPQGGRNGYTF

v_gene: TRBV4-1
j_gene: TRBJ1-1
CDR3aa: CASSQGDTGGQGTFF

v_gene: TRBV24-1
j_gene: TRBJ2-2
CDR3aa: CATMGGLTGELFF

v_gene: TRBV7-2
j_gene: TRBJ1-1
CDR3aa: CASSLEGGLSTEAFF

v_gene: TRBV15
j_gene: TRBJ1-5
CDR3aa: CATSRDRGSNQPQHF

v_gene: TRBV10-2
j_gene: TRBJ2-7
CDR3aa: CASSEGRGTYEQYF

v_gene: TRBV14
j_gene: TRBJ1-1
CDR3aa: CASSHLTTTMNTEAFF

v_gene: TRBV19
j_gene: TRBJ1-2
CDR3aa: CASSPGTAYGYTF

v_gene: TRBV7-2
j_gene: TRBJ1-1
CDR3aa: CASSLDSNSFLNTEAFF

v_gene: TRBV5-6
j_gene: TRBJ1-4
CDR3aa: CASSLARGGSRKLFF

v_gene: TRBV9
j_gene: TRBJ1-2
CDR3aa: CASSVEKTNRVTMFPHGYTF

v_gene: TRBV7-3
j_gene: TRBJ2-2
CDR3aa: CASSSTLSGGELFF

v_gene: TRBV28
j_gene: TRBJ1-2
CDR3aa: CASSPGGRWGYTF

v_gene: TRBV28
j_gene: TRBJ1-6
CDR3aa: CASSSRPTWFDSPLHF

v_gene: TRBV2
j_gene: TRBJ2-5
CDR3aa: CASTPRRVKETQYF

v_gene: TRBV6-5
j_gene: TRBJ1-6
CDR3aa: CASSYFSQGGNSPLHF

v_gene: TRBV27
j_gene: TRBJ2-7
CDR3aa: CASSSRTGGRWEQYF

v_gene: TRBV29-1
j_gene: TRBJ2-3
CDR3aa: CNARVTGADTQYF

v_gene: TRBV18
j_gene: TRBJ1-3
CDR3aa: CASSPPGSSGNTIYF

v_gene: TRBV29-1
j_gene: TRBJ1-2
CDR3aa: CSVDIPYTF

v_gene: TRBV25-1
j_gene: TRBJ1-1
CDR3aa: CASQQVNTEAFF

v_gene: TRBV5-6
j_gene: TRBJ2-5
CDR3aa: CASSWGGFETQYF